This paragraph covers one T cell receptor beta chain sequence. What it recognizes is unknown. This CDR3 is 16 amino acids long. V was cut by 4 bases and J by 3 bases, with 19 bases left in between. The germline V gene encodes CDR1 MNHNS and CDR2 SASEGT. Investigators sought sequencing depths of between 1 in 200,000 and 1 in 1 million T cells. This table comes from immunoSEQ multiplex PCR, and its TCRdb copy is limited to in-frame clones, with some not included. There are 35,000 to 50,000 clones in the sample; about 72% occur only once, and 13% lies in the top ten. This record belongs to a study of cytotoxic CD8 clonotypes in ibrutinib-treated CLL. Study outcomes and limitations: Patients showed higher baseline clonality than age-matched healthy donors, and it tracked circulating CD8+ T-cell counts. Sampling schedules were unmatched across sustained-remission and progressing patients. Whereas clonality rose at ibrutinib response, it declined toward baseline at progression.

This TCR was sampled from a human donor with chronic lymphocytic leukemia. V and J are TRBV6-1 and TRBJ2-7; possible D gene TRBD1, 6 bases. The specimen was PBMCs, collected after 12 months of ibrutinib treatment. For the CDR3, the DNA is TGTGCCAGCAGTGCCTCCGGGGTATTAGGGGGCTACGAGCAGTACTTC. Its protein product is CASSASGVLGGYEQYF.